The present T cell receptor beta chain was sequenced within a study of spatial heterogeneity in lung cancer. Study-level background: Combinations of a unique TCR and a UMI were tallied in raw reads, and on average each appeared more than ten times.

In its sample, this clonotype ranks as medium-sized. Time point of the sample: sample taken at primary tumor resection. Researchers sequenced whole RNA taken from tumor, nontumor lung or frozen PBMC without sorting. Individual TCR cDNA molecules each bore their own unique molecular identifier. TCRdb ran MiXCR on the 5' RACE reads and lists one entry per CDR3 protein. Of 20,000 to 25,000 distinct CDR3 sequences in the sample, 5.5% to 8% were seen once. Trimming stripped 3 bases from V and 3 bases from J, with 21 bases between. Germline values: CDR1 MGHDK, CDR2 SYGVNS. The length of the CDR3 is 17 residues.

This specimen consisted of PBMCs, obtained at surgery. This chain joins TRBV25-1 and TRBJ2-7, with D perhaps matching TRBD1 (6 bases). The TCR comes from a male donor with early-stage non-small cell lung cancer. The CDR3 DNA is TGTGCCAGCAGTGACCCTAACCCCGGACAGACCATCTACGAGCAGTACTTC. This codes for CASSDPNPGQTIYEQYF.